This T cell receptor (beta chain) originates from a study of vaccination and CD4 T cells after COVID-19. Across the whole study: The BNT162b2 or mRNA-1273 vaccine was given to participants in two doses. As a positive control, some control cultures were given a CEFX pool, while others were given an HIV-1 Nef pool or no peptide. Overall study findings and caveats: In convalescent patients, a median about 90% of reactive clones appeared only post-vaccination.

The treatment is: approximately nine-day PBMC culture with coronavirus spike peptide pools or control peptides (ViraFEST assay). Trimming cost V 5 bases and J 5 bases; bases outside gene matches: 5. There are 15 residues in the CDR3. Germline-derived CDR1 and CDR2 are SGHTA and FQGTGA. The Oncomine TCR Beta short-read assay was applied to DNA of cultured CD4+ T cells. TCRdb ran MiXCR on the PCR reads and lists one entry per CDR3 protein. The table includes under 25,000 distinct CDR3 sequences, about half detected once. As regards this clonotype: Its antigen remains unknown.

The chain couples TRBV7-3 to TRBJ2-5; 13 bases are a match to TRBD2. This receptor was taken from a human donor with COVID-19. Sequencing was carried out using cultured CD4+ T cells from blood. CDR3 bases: TGTGCCAGCAGCACGACTAGCGGGGGGCGGGAGACCCAGTACTTC. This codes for CASSTTSGGRETQYF.